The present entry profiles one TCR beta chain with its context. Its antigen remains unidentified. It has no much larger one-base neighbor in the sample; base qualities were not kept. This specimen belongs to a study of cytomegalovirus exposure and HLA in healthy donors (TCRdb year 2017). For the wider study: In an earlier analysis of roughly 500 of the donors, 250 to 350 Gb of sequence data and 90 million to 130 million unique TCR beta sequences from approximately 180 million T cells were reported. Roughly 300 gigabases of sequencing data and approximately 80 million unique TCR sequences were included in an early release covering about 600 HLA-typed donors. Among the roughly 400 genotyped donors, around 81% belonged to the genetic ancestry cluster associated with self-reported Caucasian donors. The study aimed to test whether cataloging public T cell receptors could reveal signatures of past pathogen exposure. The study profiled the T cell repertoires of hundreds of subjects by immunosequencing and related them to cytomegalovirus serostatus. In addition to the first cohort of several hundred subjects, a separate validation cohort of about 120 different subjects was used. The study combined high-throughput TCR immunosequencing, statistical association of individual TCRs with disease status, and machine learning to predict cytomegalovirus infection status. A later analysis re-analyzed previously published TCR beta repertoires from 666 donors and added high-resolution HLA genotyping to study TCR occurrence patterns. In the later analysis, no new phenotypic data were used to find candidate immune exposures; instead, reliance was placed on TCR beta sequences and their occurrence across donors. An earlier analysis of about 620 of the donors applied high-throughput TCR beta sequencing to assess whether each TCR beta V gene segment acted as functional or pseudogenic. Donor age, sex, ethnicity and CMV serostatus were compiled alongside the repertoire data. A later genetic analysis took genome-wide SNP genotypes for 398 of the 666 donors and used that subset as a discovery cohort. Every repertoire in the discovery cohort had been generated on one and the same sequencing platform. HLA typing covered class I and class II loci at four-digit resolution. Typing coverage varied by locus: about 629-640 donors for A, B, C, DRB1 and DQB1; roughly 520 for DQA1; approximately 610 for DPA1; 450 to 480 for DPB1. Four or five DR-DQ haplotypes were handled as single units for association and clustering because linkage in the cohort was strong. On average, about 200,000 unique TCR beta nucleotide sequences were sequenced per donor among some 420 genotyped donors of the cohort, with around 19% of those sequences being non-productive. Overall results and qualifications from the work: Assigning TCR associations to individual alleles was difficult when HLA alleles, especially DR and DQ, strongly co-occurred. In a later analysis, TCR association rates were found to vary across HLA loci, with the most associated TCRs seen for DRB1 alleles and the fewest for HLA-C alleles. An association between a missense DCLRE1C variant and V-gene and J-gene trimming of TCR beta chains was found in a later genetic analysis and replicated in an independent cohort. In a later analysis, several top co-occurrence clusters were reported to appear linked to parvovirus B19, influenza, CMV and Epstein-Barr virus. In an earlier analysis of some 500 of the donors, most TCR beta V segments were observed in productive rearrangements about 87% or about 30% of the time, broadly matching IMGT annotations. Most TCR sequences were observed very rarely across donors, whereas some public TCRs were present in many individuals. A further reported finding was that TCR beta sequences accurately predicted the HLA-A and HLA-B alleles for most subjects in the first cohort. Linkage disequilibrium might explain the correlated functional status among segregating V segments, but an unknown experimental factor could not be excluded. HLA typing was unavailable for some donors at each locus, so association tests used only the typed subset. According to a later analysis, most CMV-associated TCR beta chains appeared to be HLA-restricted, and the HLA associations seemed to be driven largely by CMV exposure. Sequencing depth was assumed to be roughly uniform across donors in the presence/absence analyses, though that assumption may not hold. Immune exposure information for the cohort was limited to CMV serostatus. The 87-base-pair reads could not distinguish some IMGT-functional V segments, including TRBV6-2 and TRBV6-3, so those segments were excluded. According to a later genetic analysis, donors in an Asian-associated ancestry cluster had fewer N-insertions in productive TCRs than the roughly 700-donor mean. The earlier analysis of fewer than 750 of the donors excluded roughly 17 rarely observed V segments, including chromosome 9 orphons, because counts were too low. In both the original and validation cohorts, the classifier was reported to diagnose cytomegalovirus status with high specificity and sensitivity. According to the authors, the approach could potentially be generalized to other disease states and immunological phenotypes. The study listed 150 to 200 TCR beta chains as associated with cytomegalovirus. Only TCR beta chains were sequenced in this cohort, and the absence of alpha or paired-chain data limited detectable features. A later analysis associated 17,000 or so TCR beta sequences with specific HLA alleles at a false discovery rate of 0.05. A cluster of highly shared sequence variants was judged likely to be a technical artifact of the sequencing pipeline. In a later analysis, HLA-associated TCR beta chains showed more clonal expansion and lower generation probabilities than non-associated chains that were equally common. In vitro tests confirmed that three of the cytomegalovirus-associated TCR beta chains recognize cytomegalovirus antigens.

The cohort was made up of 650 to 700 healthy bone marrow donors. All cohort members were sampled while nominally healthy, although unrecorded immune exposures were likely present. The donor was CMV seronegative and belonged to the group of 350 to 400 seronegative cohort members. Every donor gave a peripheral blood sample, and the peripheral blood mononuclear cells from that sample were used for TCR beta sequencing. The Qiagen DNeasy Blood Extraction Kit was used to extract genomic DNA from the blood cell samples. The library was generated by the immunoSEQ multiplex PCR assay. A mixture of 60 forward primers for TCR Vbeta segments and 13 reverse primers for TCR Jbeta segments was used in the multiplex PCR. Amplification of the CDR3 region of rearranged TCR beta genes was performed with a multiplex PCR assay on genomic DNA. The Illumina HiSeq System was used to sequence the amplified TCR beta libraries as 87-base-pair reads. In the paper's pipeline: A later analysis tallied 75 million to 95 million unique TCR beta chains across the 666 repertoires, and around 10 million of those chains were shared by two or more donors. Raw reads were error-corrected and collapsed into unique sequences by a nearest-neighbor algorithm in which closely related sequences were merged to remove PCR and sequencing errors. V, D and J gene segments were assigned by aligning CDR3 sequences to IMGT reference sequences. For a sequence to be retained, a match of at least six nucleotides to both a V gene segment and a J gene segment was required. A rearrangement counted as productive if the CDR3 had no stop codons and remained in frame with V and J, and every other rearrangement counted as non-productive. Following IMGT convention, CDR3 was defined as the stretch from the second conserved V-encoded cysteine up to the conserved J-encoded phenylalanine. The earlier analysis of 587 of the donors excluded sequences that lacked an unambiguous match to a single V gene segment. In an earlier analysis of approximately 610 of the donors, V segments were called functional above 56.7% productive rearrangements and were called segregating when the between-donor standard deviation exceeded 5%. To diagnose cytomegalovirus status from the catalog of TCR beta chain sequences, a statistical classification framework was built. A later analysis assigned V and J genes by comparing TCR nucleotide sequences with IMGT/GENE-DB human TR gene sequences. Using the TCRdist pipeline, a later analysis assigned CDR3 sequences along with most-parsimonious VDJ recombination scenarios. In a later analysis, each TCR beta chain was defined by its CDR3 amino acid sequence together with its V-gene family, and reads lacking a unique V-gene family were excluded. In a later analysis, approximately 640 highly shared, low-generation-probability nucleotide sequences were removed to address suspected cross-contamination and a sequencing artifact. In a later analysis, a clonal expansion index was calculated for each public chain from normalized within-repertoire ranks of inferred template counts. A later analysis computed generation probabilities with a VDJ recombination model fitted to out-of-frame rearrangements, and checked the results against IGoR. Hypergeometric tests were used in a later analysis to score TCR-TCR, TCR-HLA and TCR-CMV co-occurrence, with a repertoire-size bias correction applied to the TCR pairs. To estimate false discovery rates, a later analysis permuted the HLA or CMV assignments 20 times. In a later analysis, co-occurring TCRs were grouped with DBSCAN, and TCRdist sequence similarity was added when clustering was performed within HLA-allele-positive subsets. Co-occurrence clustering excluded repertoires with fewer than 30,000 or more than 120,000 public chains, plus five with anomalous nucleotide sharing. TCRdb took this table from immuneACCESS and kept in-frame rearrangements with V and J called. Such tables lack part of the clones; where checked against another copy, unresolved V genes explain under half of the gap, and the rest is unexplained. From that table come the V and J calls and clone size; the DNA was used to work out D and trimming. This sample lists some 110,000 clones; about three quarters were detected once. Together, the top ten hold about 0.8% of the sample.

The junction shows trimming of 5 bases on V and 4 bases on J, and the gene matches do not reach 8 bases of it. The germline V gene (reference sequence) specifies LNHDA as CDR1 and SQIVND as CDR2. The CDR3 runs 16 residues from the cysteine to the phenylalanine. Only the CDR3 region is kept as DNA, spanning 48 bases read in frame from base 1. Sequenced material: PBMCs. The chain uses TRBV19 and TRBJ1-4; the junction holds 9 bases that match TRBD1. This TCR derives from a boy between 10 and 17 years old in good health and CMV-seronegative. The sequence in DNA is TGTGCCAGTAGTGCTAACAGGGGGCGGGATAATGAAAAACTGTTTTTT. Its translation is CASSANRGRDNEKLFF.